The TCR beta chain under discussion was sequenced for a study of neurological immune-mediated disorders. Study-level results: With the multiple sclerosis repertoire cluster, neither clinical nor MRI features showed any association. No sharing of CDR3 amino acid sequences was observed among expanded clones across subjects, suggesting private repertoires in all groups.

With V trimmed by 4 bases and J by 0 bases, 6 bases remained unmatched. CDR3 length equals 15 residues. The germline gives CDR1 SGHRS, CDR2 YFSETQ. Synthesis of cDNA was accomplished via 5'RACE employing 10-nucleotide random UMIs. TCRdb recomputed calls from the 5' RACE reads with MiXCR, one row per CDR3 protein. The sample has more than 20,000 distinct CDR3 sequences, 2.5% seen once; the top ten hold around 2%. By frequency in the sample, this clonotype is medium-sized (0.01 to 0.1%). Its matching antigen is unknown. 2 million unsorted PBMCs were stored in RNAlater at -80 °C before RNA extraction. The clonotype originates from a woman aged 45-65 years with multiple sclerosis. The chain combines TRBV5-1 with TRBJ2-7, with 8 bases lining up with TRBD1. Sequencing input: PBMCs. CDR3 coding DNA: TGCGCCAGCAGCCCGGGACAGGAGATCTCCTACGAGCAGTACTTC. It translates to CASSPGQEISYEQYF.